These 19 T cell receptor beta chains originate from one sample sequenced in a study of T cells after yellow fever vaccination (dated by TCRdb to about 2019). Library method: 5' RACE. Sequencing was performed on an Illumina HiSeq 2500. TCRdb's own reprocessing of the public reads used fastp at Q25 and MiXCR and kept productive beta chains. Every entry covers one CDR3 protein and lists the most common genes and DNA from its rows. The sample table records about 260,000 distinct CDR3 sequences; 10% to 15% of these occur just once. The ten largest clones represent 0.5% to 0.6% of the sample. Explained via the paper, the treatment or condition label denotes: live attenuated yellow fever vaccine strain. Sample: CD4+ T cells sorted from PBMCs, taken 45 days after the yellow fever booster vaccination. Source of these receptors: a man under 40 who received the YFV17D yellow fever vaccine.

This clonotype turned up a few times. This rearrangement joins TRBV5-1 to TRBJ2-3; D not certain. Trimming took 0 bases from V and 5 from J, leaving 7 bases between them. Germline V gene data show CDR1 as SGHRS and CDR2 as YFSETQ. This CDR3 has 13 amino acids. The CDR3, as DNA: TGCGCCAGCAGCTTGGGAGGTATAGATACGCAGTATTTT. This translates into CASSLGGIDTQYF.

The chain is built from TRBV7-6 and TRBJ2-3; TRBD1 agrees at 7 bases. J was trimmed by 4 bases and V by 2 bases; bases with no gene match: 3. Germline CDR1 and CDR2: SGHVS and FNYEAQ. The CDR3 loop spans 14 amino acids. The CDR3: CASSLWDSSDTQYF. CDR3 DNA: TGTGCCAGCAGCTTATGGGACAGCTCAGATACGCAGTATTTT.

This clonotype was seen ten or more times. The chain combines TRBV11-2 with TRBJ2-5; 7 nucleotides align to TRBD2. The junction had 15 bases not matched to a gene; V was cut back by 6 bases and J by 5 bases. CDR1 SGHAT and CDR2 FQNNGV come from the germline V gene. The CDR3 is made up of 16 amino acids. CDR3 in DNA: TGTGCCAGCAGTTACGGGAGGACCCACCTCGGGGAGACCCAGTACTTC. This translates into CASSYGRTHLGETQYF.

J is TRBJ2-7 and V is TRBV12-3 or TRBV12-4, with 7 bases lining up with TRBD2. V shed 6 bases, J shed 5 bases, and the junction held 7 bases outside the gene matches. This CDR3 contains 13 residues. CDR3 loop: CASSPGGGDEQYF. DNA of the CDR3: TGTGCCAGCAGCCCCGGGGGAGGGGACGAGCAGTACTTC.

Only a few counts were recorded for this clonotype. V and J are TRBV7-9 and TRBJ1-4; TRBD1 is a possible D gene (6 bases). Germline CDR1 reads SEHNR; CDR2 reads FQNEAQ (reference sequence). Trimming stripped 8 bases from V and 8 bases from J, with 15 bases between. The CDR3 is made up of 13 amino acids. The CDR3 reads CASRNREGEKLFF. DNA of the CDR3: TGTGCCAGCCGGAACAGGGAAGGCGAAAAACTGTTTTTT.

The rearrangement joins TRBV28 to TRBJ1-2; D is uncertain. Trimming took off 3 bases at V and 4 bases at J, with 6 bases between the two ends. CDR1 is MDHEN and CDR2 is SYDVKM in the germline V gene. This CDR3 is built from 12 residues. This chain's CDR3 is CASSLISYGYTF. In DNA, the CDR3 is TGTGCCAGCAGTTTGATAAGCTATGGCTACACCTTC.

This clonotype appeared a few times. V usage is TRBV2 and J usage is TRBJ1-6, with D possibly being TRBD1 (5 bases). V dropped 11 bases and J dropped 5 bases, with 13 bases sitting between them. This CDR3 contains 13 residues. Germline V gene sequence: CDR1 SNHLY, CDR2 FYNNEI. CDR3 residues: CAEGQPDNSPLHF. The CDR3 DNA reads as TGTGCCGAGGGGCAACCTGATAATTCACCCCTCCACTTT.

This clonotype was counted at least ten times. The V and J genes are TRBV20-1 and TRBJ2-5; D could derive from TRBD1 or TRBD2 (6 bases each). The CDR3 is made up of 13 amino acids. The germline V gene has CDR1 DFQATT and CDR2 SNEGSKA (reference sequence). Trimming removed 6 bases at V and 9 bases at J, with 20 bases between. CDR3 bases: TGCAGTGCACGGGCGGAGGGGGGTTGGGCCCAGTACTTC. Translation gives CSARAEGGWAQYF.

This clonotype was seen at least ten times. The V and J genes are TRBV7-9 and TRBJ2-5, with no clear D. V lost 6 bases to trimming and J lost 5 bases, with 10 bases between them. The CDR3 has 12 residues. In germline, CDR1 is SEHNR, CDR2 FQNEAQ (reference sequence). In nucleotides, the CDR3 is TGTGCCAGCAGTCCACCGATCGAGACCCAGTACTTC. Translated, it gives CASSPPIETQYF.

The chain joins TRBV10-2 to TRBJ2-2, with D unresolved. Germline loops: CDR1 WSHSY, CDR2 SAAADI. There are 13 residues in the CDR3. Trimming took 10 bases from V and 1 from J, leaving 10 bases between them. DNA of the CDR3: TGCGCCACTGGGCCCGGGAACACCGGGGAGCTGTTTTTT. Protein product: CATGPGNTGELFF.

This clonotype was recorded at least ten times. The rearrangement joins TRBV11-2 to TRBJ1-5, with D unclear. The CDR3 extends over 14 amino acids. Trimming left V 2 bases short and J 2 bases short, with 7 bases between. Germline CDR1 SGHAT, CDR2 FQNNGV. The CDR3 reads CASSLWGGNQPQHF. As DNA, the CDR3 is TGTGCCAGCAGCTTATGGGGAGGCAATCAGCCCCAGCATTTT.

The chain uses TRBV18 and TRBJ1-1; the D gene is possibly TRBD1 (6 bases). The V gene lost 0 bases and the J gene lost 1 base, with 18 bases spanning the gap. Germline-derived CDR1 and CDR2 are KGHSH and LQKENI. There are 18 residues in the CDR3. CDR3 amino acids: CASSPPGGQESKNTEAFF. The DNA of the CDR3 is TGTGCCAGCTCACCACCGGGGGGCCAGGAGTCAAAGAACACTGAAGCTTTCTTT.

This clonotype was detected a few times. The chain links TRBV28 to TRBJ2-3, with TRBD2 matching over 7 bases. The CDR3 contains 15 residues. Germline CDR1 is MDHEN and CDR2 is SYDVKM. J lost 1 base, V lost 2 bases, and 3 bases had no gene match. CDR3 in amino acids: CASSLAGAGTDTQYF. The CDR3 nucleotides are TGTGCCAGCAGTTTAGCGGGAGCGGGCACAGATACGCAGTATTTT.

The V and J genes are TRBV7-9 and TRBJ2-7, with TRBD2 identical over 8 bases. Germline values: CDR1 SEHNR, CDR2 FQNEAQ (reference sequence). The CDR3 totals 14 residues. Losses at the gene ends were 5 bases for V and 5 bases for J; bases not matched to a gene: 8. The CDR3 region has the DNA TGTGCCAGCAGCCAAAGCGGGAGCACCCACGAGCAGTACTTC. This sequence encodes CASSQSGSTHEQYF.

This clonotype was found a few times. This chain links TRBV12-3 or TRBV12-4 with TRBJ2-3; D remains unclear. The CDR3 covers 14 residues. The germline V and J ends were trimmed by 1 base and 2 bases, with 7 bases remaining between them. CDR3 residues: CASSLGQHTDTQYF. The CDR3 nucleotides read TGTGCCAGCAGTTTAGGTCAGCACACAGATACGCAGTATTTT.

The chain has TRBV7-2 and TRBJ2-3, with a weak D call TRBD1 (7 bases). V was clipped by 0 bases and J by 6 bases, with 16 bases between them. CDR1 and CDR2 (germline): SGHTA, FQGNSA. This CDR3 contains 16 residues. As DNA, the CDR3 is TGTGCCAGCAGCTTAGCAGGGGGCGGGACCCACGATACGCAGTATTTT. This codes for CASSLAGGGTHDTQYF.

This clonotype appeared a few times. This chain uses TRBV20-1 with TRBJ2-1; TRBD1 matches 9 bases. This CDR3 comprises 15 residues. Germline loops: CDR1 DFQATT, CDR2 SNEGSKA (reference sequence). V was pared by 3 bases and J by 0 bases, with 3 bases of the junction left unmatched. CDR3 bases: TGCAGTGCTAGGACAGGGGGAGGCTCCTACAATGAGCAGTTCTTC. Its protein is CSARTGGGSYNEQFF.

This clonotype was observed many times. The chain combines TRBV19 with TRBJ2-2; a possible D gene is TRBD2 (6 bases). Trimming cost V 3 bases and J 6 bases, with 17 bases left between them. The CDR3 contains 16 residues. Per germline, CDR1 LNHDA and CDR2 SQIVND (reference sequence). The CDR3 sequence: CASSMGSGRAAGELFF. The CDR3 nucleotides are TGTGCCAGTAGTATGGGATCCGGGAGAGCGGCCGGGGAGCTGTTTTTT.

The rearrangement links TRBV3-1 to TRBJ1-1, with no clear D. This CDR3 has 13 residues. Per the germline V gene, CDR1 is LGHDT and CDR2 is YNNKEL (reference sequence). V was trimmed by 2 bases and J by 2 bases, leaving 6 bases between them. CDR3 amino acids: CASSQSLNTEAFF. As DNA, the CDR3 is TGTGCCAGCAGCCAATCTCTCAACACTGAAGCTTTCTTT.